This T cell receptor (delta chain) was sequenced during a study of Vδ1+ human thymocytes. Overall study findings and caveats: Highly polyclonal TRG and TRD repertoires with Gaussian CDR3 length distributions appeared in thymus. Thymic delta-chain repertoires held approximately 19% Vdelta2 sequences and few Vdelta3, despite high sort purity.

Per the germline V gene, CDR1 is TSWWSYY and CDR2 is QGS. With 2 bases clipped from V and 5 bases from J, the junction kept 22 bases outside the gene matches. The CDR3 is 20 amino acids. The sorted cells were CD3+ Vdelta1+ Vdelta2- thymocytes from alphabeta-depleted thymus. The template was reverse-transcribed extracted RNA. CDR3 amplicons came from multiplex PCR with pooled V-gene forward and constant-region reverse primers. TCRdb re-called the multiplex PCR reads with CATT. The table includes more than 50,000 delta-chain clones, roughly 16% detected once. This clone was found a few times. Its specificity is unknown.

The receptor comes from a girl less than two years old who had congenital heart surgery. V usage is TRDV1 and J usage is TRDJ1; 8 nucleotides match TRDD3. The sample consisted of Vdelta1+ gamma-delta thymocytes from the thymus. Subset specified: FACS-sorted CD3+ TCRalphabeta- TCRVdelta1+ TCRVdelta2- thymocytes. The chain's CDR3 is CALGESSRLTGGYAGDKLIF. CDR3 DNA: TGTGCTCTTGGGGAATCCTCCCGGCTCACTGGGGGGTACGCAGGTGATAAACTCATCTTT.